These 20 T cell receptor beta chains originate from one sample sequenced in a study of OX40 agonist ivuxolimab in advanced cancers. Libraries were made using the immunoSEQ multiplex PCR assay. Entries here come from immuneACCESS through TCRdb and include only in-frame sequences with V and J called. Some clones fail to appear in such tables; in the studies checked, an unresolved V gene covers under half of the shortfall, and the cause of the remainder is unknown. The sample yields 70,000 to 85,000 clones; around nine tenths were counted once. The ten largest clones add up to about 5.5% of the sample. The specimen was CD4+ or CD8+ T cells sorted from blood, collected in a trial of the OX40 agonist ivuxolimab. These receptors all come from an adult with an advanced solid tumor such as melanoma, head and neck, liver or kidney cancer.

This clone was found once. J is TRBJ1-1 and V is TRBV2; D is unresolved. The CDR3 loop spans 16 amino acids. Trimming shortened V by 2 bases and J by 5 bases, and 18 bases separated the two germline ends. CDR1 is SNHLY, CDR2 FYNNEI, per germline. This CDR3 is CASSESRQEGHTEAFF. CDR3 coding DNA: TGTGCCAGCAGTGAAAGCCGGCAGGAGGGCCATACTGAAGCTTTCTTT.

The chain uses TRBV27 and TRBJ2-7; D uncertain. The CDR3 length is 13 residues. CDR1 is MNHEY, CDR2 SMNVEV, per germline (reference sequence). Trimming cost V 3 bases and J 3 bases, with 9 bases left between them. This CDR3 reads CASSFGDNYEQYF. CDR3 sequence (DNA): TGTGCCAGCAGTTTCGGCGACAACTACGAGCAGTACTTC.

The gene calls are TRBV9 and TRBJ1-2, with D unclear. There are 11 residues in the CDR3. In germline, CDR1 is SGDLS, CDR2 YYNGEE. Trimming left V 5 bases short and J 7 bases short, with 9 bases between. The CDR3 is CASRALGGYTF. CDR3 sequence (DNA): TGTGCCAGCAGAGCATTGGGTGGCTACACCTTC.

As to this clone: This sample includes further DNA sequences coding for the same CDR3. V gene TRBV11-2 combines with J gene TRBJ2-3; the match to TRBD2 covers 9 bases. This CDR3 region has 16 residues. Trimming removed 8 bases from V and 3 bases from J; junction bases left unmatched: 12. Germline V gives CDR1 SGHAT, CDR2 FQNNGV. CDR3 nucleotide sequence: TGTGCCAGCTCTAGCGGGAAGGGGGGTCGGACAGATACGCAGTATTTT. This gives the protein CASSSGKGGRTDTQYF.

As for this clone: The junction shows a germline mismatch at one end, possibly a read error. CDR3: CASSLRQGELASSNQPQHF. The DNA of the CDR3 is TGTGCTAGCAGCCTCCGACAGGGGGAATTAGCTAGTAGCAATCAGCCCCAGCATTTT. The genes are TRBV7-7 and TRBJ1-5, with TRBD1 matching over 9 bases. Germline lookup yields CDR1 SSHAT and CDR2 FNYEAQ (reference sequence). This CDR3 comprises 19 residues.

The rearrangement links TRBV5-6 to TRBJ1-5; 8 bases are a match to TRBD1. V gave up 1 base and J gave up 7 bases; unmatched junction bases: 16. Germline lookup yields CDR1 SGHDT and CDR2 YYEEEE. The CDR3 extends over 18 amino acids. The CDR3 here is CASSLNPLTRGRRQPQHF. The CDR3 nucleotides read TGTGCCAGCAGCTTGAACCCCTTAACCAGGGGGCGCAGGCAGCCCCAGCATTTT.

V and J are TRBV4-3 and TRBJ1-1; possible D gene TRBD1, 6 bases. Per germline, CDR1 LGHNA and CDR2 YSLEER. Trimming removed 2 bases from V and 3 bases from J, with 10 bases in between. The CDR3 runs 14 residues. The CDR3 DNA reads TGCGCCAGCAGCCAATGGGACACATACACTGAAGCTTTCTTT. This gives the protein CASSQWDTYTEAFF.

The chain employs TRBV4-2 and TRBJ2-2, with D possibly matching TRBD2 (6 bases). Trimming took off 0 bases at V and 4 bases at J, with 9 bases between the two ends. Germline V gives CDR1 LGHNA, CDR2 YNFKEQ. This CDR3 contains 15 residues. The CDR3 region is CASSQEDYSTGELFF. In DNA form, the CDR3 reads TGTGCCAGCAGCCAAGAGGACTACAGCACCGGGGAGCTGTTTTTT.

Here the CDR3 reads CASSFGLAGVYEQFF. The DNA of the CDR3 is TGTGCCAGCAGCTTCGGACTAGCGGGAGTCTATGAGCAGTTCTTC. This rearrangement joins TRBV11-2 to TRBJ2-1; 13 bases align to TRBD2. Trimming cost V 3 bases and J 8 bases; bases outside gene matches: 4. The germline CDR1 and CDR2 sequences are SGHAT and FQNNGV. This CDR3 spans 15 amino acids.

This chain joins TRBV5-1 and TRBJ1-5, with D unresolved. CDR1 is SGHRS, CDR2 YFSETQ, per germline. The CDR3 length is 13 residues. The ends were cut back, 4 bases at V and 5 bases at J, with 10 bases in the middle. CDR3 sequence: CASSRRGDQPQHF. As DNA, the CDR3 is TGCGCCAGCAGCCGCCGAGGAGATCAGCCCCAGCATTTT.

This clone has only one observation. Distinct nucleotide sequences in the sample also encode this CDR3. V and J are TRBV15 and TRBJ1-2, with D hard to call. CDR1 LNHNV and CDR2 YYDKDF come from the germline V gene (reference sequence). CDR3 length: 14 residues. Trimming removed 0 bases from V and 8 bases from J, with 13 bases in between. Here the CDR3 DNA reads TGTGCCACCAGCAGAGATCGGACCCAGAGCGGCTACACCTTC. Translated: CATSRDRTQSGYTF.

The chain joins TRBV4-2 to TRBJ2-7, with a possible D match to TRBD1 (5 bases). The CDR3 covers 15 residues. CDR1 is LGHNA, CDR2 YNFKEQ, per germline. The V end lost 0 bases, the J end lost 2 bases, and 11 bases lay between the germline ends. CDR3 in DNA: TGTGCCAGCAGCCAAGATCAGGGCAGTACCTACGAGCAGTACTTC. This codes for CASSQDQGSTYEQYF.

The chain joins TRBV15 to TRBJ1-4, with D possibly TRBD1 on 6 matching bases. V lost 5 bases and J 5 bases, leaving 15 bases between the germline ends. The germline gives CDR1 LNHNV, CDR2 YYDKDF (reference sequence). The CDR3 spans 15 residues. CDR3 in amino acids: CATSLSRGLNEKLFF. The CDR3, as DNA: TGTGCCACCAGCCTTTCCAGGGGCCTAAATGAAAAACTGTTTTTT.

This sequence joins TRBV4-2 and TRBJ1-1, with 7 bases aligning to TRBD1. CDR1 is LGHNA, CDR2 YNFKEQ, per germline. The junction had 4 bases not matched to a gene; V was cut back by 0 bases and J by 0 bases. The CDR3 has 16 amino acids. The CDR3: CASSQDPGTVNTEAFF. CDR3 bases: TGTGCCAGCAGCCAAGATCCCGGGACAGTGAACACTGAAGCTTTCTTT.

This clone was seen only once. This chain connects TRBV25-1 to TRBJ1-1; D may be TRBD1 (6 bases). Germline lookup yields CDR1 MGHDK and CDR2 SYGVNS. V shed 4 bases and J shed 1 base, with 13 bases lying between them. The length of the CDR3 is 15 residues. The CDR3 nucleotides read TGTGCCAGCAGTGCCCCCTCGGACAGGAACACTGAAGCTTTCTTT. It yields the protein CASSAPSDRNTEAFF.

This clone was counted once. This chain links TRBV13 with TRBJ1-3, with D unclear. V lost 5 bases and J 2 bases, leaving 7 bases between the germline ends. CDR1 is PRHDT, CDR2 FYEKMQ, per germline (reference sequence). The length of the CDR3 is 13 residues. CDR3 loop: CASSREAGNTIYF. As DNA, the CDR3 is TGTGCCAGCAGCCGAGAAGCTGGAAACACCATATATTTT.

In the case of this clone: Other DNA sequences of this sample code for an identical CDR3. This chain links TRBV19 with TRBJ1-5; D might be TRBD1 (6 bases). Germline V lookup: CDR1 LNHDA, CDR2 SQIVND (reference sequence). CDR3 length: 15 residues. The V gene lost 3 bases and the J gene lost 4 bases, with 13 bases spanning the gap. This CDR3 is CASSIGTQGNQPQHF. In DNA form, the CDR3 reads TGTGCCAGTAGTATTGGGACACAGGGAAATCAGCCCCAGCATTTT.

The rearrangement links TRBV20-1 to TRBJ2-7; D gene uncertain. Trimming shortened V by 5 bases and J by 6 bases, and 8 bases separated the two germline ends. Germline V gene sequence: CDR1 DFQATT, CDR2 SNEGSKA (reference sequence). This CDR3 has 10 residues. The CDR3 sequence is CSAPQGEQYF. In DNA, the CDR3 is TGCAGTGCTCCCCAAGGCGAGCAGTACTTC.

The chain has TRBV13 and TRBJ1-2; 7 bases line up with TRBD1. CDR3 size: 17 residues. With V trimmed by 0 bases and J by 7 bases, 14 bases remained unmatched. CDR1 is PRHDT and CDR2 is FYEKMQ in the germline V gene (reference sequence). The CDR3 DNA reads as TGTGCCAGCAGCTTAGGCCAGGGGGTGACCCCAGTCTCTGGCTACACCTTC. Amino acids: CASSLGQGVTPVSGYTF. Full variable domain (outside the CDR3, taken from reference TRBV13 and TRBJ1-2): AAGVIQSPRHLIKEKRETATLKCYPIPRHDTVYWYQQGPGQDPQFLISFYEKMQSDKGSIPDRFSAQQFSDYHSELNMSSLELGDSALYFCASSLGQGVTPVSGYTFGSGTRLTVV.

This rearrangement joins TRBV4-1 to TRBJ1-1, with TRBD1 identical over 10 bases. Germline trimming cut 3 bases from V and 5 bases from J; bases unmatched to any gene: 3. This CDR3 has 14 amino acids. Per the germline V gene, CDR1 is MGHRA and CDR2 is YSYEKL. For the CDR3, the DNA is TGCGCCAGCAGCCATGACAGGGGGCCGACTGAAGCTTTCTTT. It specifies CASSHDRGPTEAFF.